This TCR beta chain was identified during a study of beta chain features in type 1 diabetes. The study, taken as a whole, reports: All four CD4+ subsets from Type 1 diabetes patients carried moderately but significantly shorter TCRB CDR3s. The similarity of naive, central memory and Treg TCRB repertoires appeared greater among patients than among healthy donors. Equally in patients and controls, PCR might preferentially amplify shorter templates.

CD45RO/CCR7/CD25/CD127/CD95/CD27 staining was used to isolate CD4+ naive, central memory, regulatory and stem cell-like memory cells by sorting. Comments on this clone: Its antigen is as yet unknown.

Isolated RNA was reverse transcribed in full, so expressed TCRB transcripts were sequenced. Around 3.57 million reads was the average for naive, central memory and regulatory T cell samples. Some clones are missing from TCRdb's copy, which holds only in-frame ones; the method was immunoSEQ multiplex PCR. The sample gives roughly 700,000 clones, roughly 13% of which show up once; about 0.02% is in the top ten. Germline CDR1 MGHDK, CDR2 SYGVNS. Trimming pared 7 bases from V and 5 bases from J, leaving 14 bases between. The CDR3 length is 13 residues. The sequenced material came from naive CD4+ T cells from blood. This receptor was identified in a man aged 18 to 35 with type 1 diabetes. This chain connects TRBV25-1 to TRBJ1-2; no definite D call. The CDR3: CASTAGRNYGYTF. The DNA for the CDR3 is TGTGCCAGCACCGCGGGCAGAAATTATGGCTACACCTTC.